This TCR beta chain was identified during a study of T cells in localized non-small cell lung cancer. On this clone: No antigen is known for it.

The junction had 7 bases not matched to a gene; V was cut back by 0 bases and J by 4 bases. CDR1 is LGHNA and CDR2 is YSLEER in the germline V gene. This CDR3 is 17 amino acids long. Clones were sequenced by immunoSEQ multiplex PCR, and TCRdb holds only the in-frame ones, with some missing. Of roughly 21,000 clones in the sample, roughly 80% were seen once. Broader study findings: Higher blood T cell density tracked longer overall survival. It remains possible that heterogeneity exists, since only one tumor region was sequenced. Exceeding tumor, uninvolved adjacent lung had the highest T cell clonality. Out of the top 100 tumor clones, a median around 57 were seen in adjacent lung.

The source is a man between 40 and 70 years old with stage I lung adenocarcinoma. V gene TRBV4-3 combines with J gene TRBJ1-2; the match to TRBD1 covers 11 bases. Material: peripheral blood, obtained before any cancer treatment. As DNA, the CDR3 is TGCGCCAGCAGCCAAGAAACCGGGACAGGGGGACGCTATGGCTACACCTTC. Its protein is CASSQETGTGGRYGYTF.